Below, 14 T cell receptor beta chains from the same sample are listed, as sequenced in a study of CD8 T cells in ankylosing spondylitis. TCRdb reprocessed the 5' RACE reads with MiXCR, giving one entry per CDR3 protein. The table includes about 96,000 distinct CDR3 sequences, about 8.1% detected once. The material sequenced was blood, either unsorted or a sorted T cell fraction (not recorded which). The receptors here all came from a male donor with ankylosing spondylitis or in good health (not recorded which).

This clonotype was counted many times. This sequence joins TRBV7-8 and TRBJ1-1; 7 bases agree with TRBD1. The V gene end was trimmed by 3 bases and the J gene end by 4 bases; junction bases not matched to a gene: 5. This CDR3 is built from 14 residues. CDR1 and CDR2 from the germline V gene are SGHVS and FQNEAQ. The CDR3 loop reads CASSFGTEITEAFF. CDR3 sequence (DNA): TGTGCCAGCAGCTTCGGGACAGAAATCACTGAAGCTTTCTTT.

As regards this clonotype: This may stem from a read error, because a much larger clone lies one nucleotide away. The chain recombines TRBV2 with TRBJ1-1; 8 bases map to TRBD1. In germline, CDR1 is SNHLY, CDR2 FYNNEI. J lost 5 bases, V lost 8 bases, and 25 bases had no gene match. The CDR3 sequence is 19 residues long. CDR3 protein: CASCPTTSGTGSKGTEAFF. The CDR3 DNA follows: TGTGCCAGCTGTCCTACGACCTCAGGGACAGGTAGTAAGGGAACTGAAGCTTTCTTT.

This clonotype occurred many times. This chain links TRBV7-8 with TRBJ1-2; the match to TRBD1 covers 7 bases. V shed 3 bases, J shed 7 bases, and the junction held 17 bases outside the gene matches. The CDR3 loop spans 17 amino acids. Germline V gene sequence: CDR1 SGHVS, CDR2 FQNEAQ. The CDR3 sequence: CASSFFLSRDRESGYTF. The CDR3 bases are TGTGCCAGCAGCTTCTTCCTCAGCAGAGACAGGGAAAGTGGCTACACCTTC. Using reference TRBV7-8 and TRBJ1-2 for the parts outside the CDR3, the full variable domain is GAGVSQSPRYKVAKRGQDVALRCDPISGHVSLFWYQQALGQGPEFLTYFQNEAQLDKSGLPSDRFFAERPEGSVSTLKIQRTQQEDSAVYLCASSFFLSRDRESGYTFGSGTRLTVV.

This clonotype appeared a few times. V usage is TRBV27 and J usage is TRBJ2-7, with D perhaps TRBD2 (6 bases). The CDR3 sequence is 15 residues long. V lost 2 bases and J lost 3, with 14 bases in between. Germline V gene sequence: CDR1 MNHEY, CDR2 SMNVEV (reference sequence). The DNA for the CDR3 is TGTGCCAGCAGTTTAGGAGGGTCCAACTTCTACGAGCAGTACTTC. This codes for CASSLGGSNFYEQYF.

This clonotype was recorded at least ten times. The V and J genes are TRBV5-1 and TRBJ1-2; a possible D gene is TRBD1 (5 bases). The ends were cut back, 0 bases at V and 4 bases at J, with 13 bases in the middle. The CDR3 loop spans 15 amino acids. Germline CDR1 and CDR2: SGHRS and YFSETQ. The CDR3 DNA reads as TGCGCCAGCAGCTTGGAGGCTGGGGCTGGCTATGGCTACACCTTC. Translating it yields CASSLEAGAGYGYTF.

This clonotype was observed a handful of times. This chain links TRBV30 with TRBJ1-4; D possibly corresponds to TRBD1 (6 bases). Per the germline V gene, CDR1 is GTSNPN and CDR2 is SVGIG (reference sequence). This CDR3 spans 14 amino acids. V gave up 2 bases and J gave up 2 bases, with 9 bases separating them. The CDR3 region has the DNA TGTGCCTGGAGTAACGGGGGCACTAATGAAAAACTGTTTTTT. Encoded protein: CAWSNGGTNEKLFF.

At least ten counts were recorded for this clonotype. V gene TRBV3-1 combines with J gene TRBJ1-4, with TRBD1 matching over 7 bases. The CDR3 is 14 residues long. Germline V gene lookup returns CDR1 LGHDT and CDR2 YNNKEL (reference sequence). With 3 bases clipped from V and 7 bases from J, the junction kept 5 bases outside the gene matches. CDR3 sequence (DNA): TGTGCCAGCAGCCACAGGGGGGTTAGTGAAAAACTGTTTTTT. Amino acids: CASSHRGVSEKLFF.

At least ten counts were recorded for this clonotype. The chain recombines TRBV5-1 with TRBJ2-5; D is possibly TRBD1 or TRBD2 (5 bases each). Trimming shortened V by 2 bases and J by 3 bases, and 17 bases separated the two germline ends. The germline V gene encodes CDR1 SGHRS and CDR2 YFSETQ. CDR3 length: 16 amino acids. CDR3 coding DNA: TGCGCCAGCAGCTTAACTCCGGGACCAGCAAAAGAGACCCAGTACTTC. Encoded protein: CASSLTPGPAKETQYF.

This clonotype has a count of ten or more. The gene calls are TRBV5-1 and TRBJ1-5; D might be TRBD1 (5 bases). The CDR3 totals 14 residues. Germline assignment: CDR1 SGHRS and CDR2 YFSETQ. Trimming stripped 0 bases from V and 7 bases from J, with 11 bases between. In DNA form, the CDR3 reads TGCGCCAGCAGCTTGGGGGGCAAAGAGCAGCCCCAGCATTTT. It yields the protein CASSLGGKEQPQHF. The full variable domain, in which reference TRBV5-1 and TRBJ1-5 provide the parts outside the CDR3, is KAGVTQTPRYLIKTRGQQVTLSCSPISGHRSVSWYQQTPGQGLQFLFEYFSETQRNKGNFPGRFSGRQFSNSRSEMNVSTLELGDSALYLCASSLGGKEQPQHFGDGTRLSIL.

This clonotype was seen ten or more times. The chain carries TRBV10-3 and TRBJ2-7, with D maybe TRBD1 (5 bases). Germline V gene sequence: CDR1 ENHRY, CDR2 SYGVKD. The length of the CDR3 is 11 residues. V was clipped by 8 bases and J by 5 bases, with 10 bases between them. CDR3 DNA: TGTGCCATCCAGGGTATGAACGAGCAGTACTTC. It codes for CAIQGMNEQYF.

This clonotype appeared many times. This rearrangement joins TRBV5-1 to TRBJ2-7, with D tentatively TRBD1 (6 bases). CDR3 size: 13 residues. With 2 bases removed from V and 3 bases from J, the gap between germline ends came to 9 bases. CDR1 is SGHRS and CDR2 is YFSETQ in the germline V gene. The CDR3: CASSFTGNYEQYF. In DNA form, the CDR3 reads TGCGCCAGCAGCTTTACAGGGAACTACGAGCAGTACTTC.

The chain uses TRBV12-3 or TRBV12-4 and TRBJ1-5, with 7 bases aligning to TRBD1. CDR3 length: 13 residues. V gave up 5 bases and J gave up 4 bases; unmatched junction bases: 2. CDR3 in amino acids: CASSTGENQPQHF. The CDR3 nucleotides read TGTGCCAGCAGTACAGGGGAGAATCAGCCCCAGCATTTT.

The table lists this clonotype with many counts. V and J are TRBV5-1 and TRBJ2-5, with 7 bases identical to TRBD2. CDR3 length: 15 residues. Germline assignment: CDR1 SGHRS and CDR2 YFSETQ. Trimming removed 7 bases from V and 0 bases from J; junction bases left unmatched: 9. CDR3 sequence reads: CASSPQGGDQETQYF. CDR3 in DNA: TGCGCCAGCTCCCCCCAGGGAGGGGACCAAGAGACCCAGTACTTC.

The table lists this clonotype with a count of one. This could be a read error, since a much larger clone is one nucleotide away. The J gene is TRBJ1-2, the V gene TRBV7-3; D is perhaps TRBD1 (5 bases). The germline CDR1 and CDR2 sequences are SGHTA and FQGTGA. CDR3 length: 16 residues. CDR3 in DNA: TGTGCCACCAGCTTAGGGTCGGAGGGACTCCTTAGAGGCTACACCTTC. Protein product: CATSLGSEGLLRGYTF.